A selection of T cell receptor beta chains follows, all from one sample in a study of graft-versus-host responses after intestinal transplantation. Which antigens these TCRs recognize remains unknown. Assay: immunoSEQ multiplex PCR; the TCRdb copy retains only in-frame clones and omits some. The profile shows 100,000 to 130,000 clones, roughly 89% of them singletons. This specimen consisted of unstimulated CD4+ T cells sorted from spleen or lymph node cells, obtained before transplant. These receptors all stem from a human donor who was the organ donor for an intestinal transplant. The CDR3 runs from the conserved cysteine through the conserved F or W. The order of the fields is clone size, V gene, J gene, D gene, CDR3 protein, CDR3 DNA. A D gene is named only where the DNA matches it firmly. The size field is filled for only some rows; it gives once, few, many or a size class.

.	TRBV9	TRBJ2-3	.	CASSVLGTYTDTQYF	TGTGCCAGCAGCGTTCTGGGGACCTACACAGATACGCAGTATTTT
.	TRBV30	TRBJ1-2	.	CAWSWGNYGYTF	TGTGCCTGGAGTTGGGGGAACTATGGCTACACCTTC
.	TRBV18	TRBJ2-3	.	CASSAQGTDTQYF	TGTGCCAGCTCGGCGCAGGGCACAGATACGCAGTATTTT
few	TRBV5-4	TRBJ1-3	.	CASSLKGAGNTIYF	TGTGCCAGCAGCTTGAAGGGAGCTGGAAACACCATATATTTT
.	TRBV6-5	TRBJ1-6	.	CASSYYPGNNSPLHF	TGTGCCAGCAGTTACTATCCGGGCAATAATTCACCCCTCCACTTT
.	TRBV28	TRBJ1-4	.	CASSLISDEKLFF	TGTGCCAGCAGTTTGATCTCGGATGAAAAACTGTTTTTT
few	TRBV19	TRBJ2-5	.	CASNKGGGVGKTQYF	TGTGCCAGTAACAAGGGCGGGGGCGTCGGAAAGACCCAGTACTTC
.	TRBV5-1	TRBJ2-2	.	CASSLGANTGELFF	TGCGCCAGCAGCTTGGGGGCGAACACCGGGGAGCTGTTTTTT
once	TRBV13	TRBJ1-3	.	CASSLRRGSGNTIYF	TGTGCCAGCAGCCTCCGTAGAGGCTCTGGAAACACCATATATTTT
.	TRBV15	TRBJ2-1	.	CATTLGLYNEQFF	TGTGCCACCACCCTGGGACTTTATAATGAGCAGTTCTTC
.	TRBV5-1	TRBJ2-7	TRBD2	CASSLFELADSYEQYF	TGCGCCAGCAGCTTGTTCGAGCTAGCGGACTCCTACGAGCAGTACTTC
.	TRBV19	TRBJ1-4	.	CASSRGQGGEKLFF	TGTGCCAGTAGTAGAGGCCAGGGTGGGGAAAAACTGTTTTTT
.	TRBV6-6	TRBJ1-5	.	CASSTDIPGGQPQHF	TGTGCCAGCAGCACCGACATACCGGGGGGTCAGCCCCAGCATTTT
.	TRBV5-5	TRBJ2-1	.	CASSPASVHEQFF	TGTGCCAGCAGCCCGGCTAGCGTCCATGAGCAGTTCTTC
.	TRBV30	TRBJ1-5	.	CAWSRLSNQPQHF	TGTGCCTGGAGTCGGCTGAGCAATCAGCCCCAGCATTTT
.	TRBV9	TRBJ2-3	TRBD2	CASSPHSGGVDTQYF	TGTGCCAGCAGCCCCCATAGCGGGGGGGTAGATACGCAGTATTTT
.	TRBV7-9	TRBJ1-6	.	CASSLDPARGASSPLHF	TGTGCCAGCAGCTTAGATCCCGCCAGGGGCGCAAGTTCACCCCTCCACTTT